The source of this TCR beta chain is a study of beta chain features in type 1 diabetes. For the study at large: Cell yields, age and gender were similar between patients and healthy donors. Points from the study as a whole: The study notes PCR might favor shorter templates equally in patients and controls. Among all four CD4+ subsets, Type 1 diabetes patients had TCRB CDR3s that were moderately but significantly shorter.

Expressed TCRB transcripts were sequenced because the isolated RNA had all been reverse transcribed beforehand. The average read count of naive, central memory and regulatory T cell samples was about 3.3 million. The assay was immunoSEQ multiplex PCR, and TCRdb's table has in-frame clones only and misses some. The table lists a few hundred thousand clones, about 13% of them singletons, with around 0.016% in the top ten. In its sample, this clone was seen a few times. Antigen specificity is unknown. Trimming cost V 8 bases and J 0 bases, with 16 bases left between them. Germline V lookup: CDR1 MNHNY, CDR2 SVGAGI (reference sequence). This CDR3 is built from 15 residues.

The chain combines TRBV6-6 with TRBJ1-1; tentatively, D is TRBD1 (6 bases). Sequencing input: naive CD4+ T cells from blood. The sequence was collected from a woman younger than 30 with type 1 diabetes. The CDR3 protein is CASRRGEGVNTEAFF. CDR3 in DNA: TGTGCCAGCCGCCGGGGGGAGGGGGTGAACACTGAAGCTTTCTTT.